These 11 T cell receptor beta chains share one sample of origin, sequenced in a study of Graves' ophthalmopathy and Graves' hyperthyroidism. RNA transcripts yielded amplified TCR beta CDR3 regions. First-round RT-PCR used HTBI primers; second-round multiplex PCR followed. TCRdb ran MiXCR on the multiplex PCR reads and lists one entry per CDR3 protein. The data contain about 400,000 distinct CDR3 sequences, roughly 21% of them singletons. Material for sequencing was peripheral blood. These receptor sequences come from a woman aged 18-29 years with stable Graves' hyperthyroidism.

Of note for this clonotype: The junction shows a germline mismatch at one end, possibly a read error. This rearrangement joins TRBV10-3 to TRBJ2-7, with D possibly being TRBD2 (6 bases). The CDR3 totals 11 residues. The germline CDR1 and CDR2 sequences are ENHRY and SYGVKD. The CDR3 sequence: CAISDGTSSGF. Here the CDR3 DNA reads TGTGCCATCAGTGATGGGACTTCCAGCGGCTTC.

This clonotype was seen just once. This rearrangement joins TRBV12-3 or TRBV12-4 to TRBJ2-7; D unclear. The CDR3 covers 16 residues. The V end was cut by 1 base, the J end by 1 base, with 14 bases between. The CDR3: CASSLGASLGSYEQYF. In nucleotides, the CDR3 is TGTGCCAGCAGTTTAGGGGCCTCGCTAGGGTCCTACGAGCAGTACTTC.

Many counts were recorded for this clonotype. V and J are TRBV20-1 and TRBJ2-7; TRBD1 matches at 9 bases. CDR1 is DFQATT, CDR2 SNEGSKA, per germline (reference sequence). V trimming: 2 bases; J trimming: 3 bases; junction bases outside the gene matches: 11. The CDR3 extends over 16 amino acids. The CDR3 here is CSARPTRDRVRYEQYF. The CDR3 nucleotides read TGCAGTGCTAGACCGACCCGGGACAGGGTCCGCTACGAGCAGTACTTC.

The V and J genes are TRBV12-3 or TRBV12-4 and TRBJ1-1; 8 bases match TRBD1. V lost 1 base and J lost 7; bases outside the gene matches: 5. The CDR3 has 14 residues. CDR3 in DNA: TGTGCCAGCAGTTTAGTAGGGACAGGCCTTGAAGCTTTCTTT. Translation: CASSLVGTGLEAFF.

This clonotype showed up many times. Here the CDR3 reads CAIRETGSGELFF. The CDR3 nucleotides read TGTGCCATCAGGGAAACAGGGTCCGGGGAGCTGTTTTTT. V and J are TRBV10-3 and TRBJ2-2; D possibly corresponds to TRBD1 (6 bases). The CDR3 covers 13 residues. Trimming left V 6 bases short and J 6 bases short, with 11 bases between. Per germline, CDR1 ENHRY and CDR2 SYGVKD.

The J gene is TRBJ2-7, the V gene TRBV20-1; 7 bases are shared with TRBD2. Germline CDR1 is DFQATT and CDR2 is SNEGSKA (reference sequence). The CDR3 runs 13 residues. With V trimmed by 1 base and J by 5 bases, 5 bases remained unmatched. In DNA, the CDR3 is TGCAGTGCTAGAGGATGGACTAGGAACGAGCAGTACTTC. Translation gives CSARGWTRNEQYF.

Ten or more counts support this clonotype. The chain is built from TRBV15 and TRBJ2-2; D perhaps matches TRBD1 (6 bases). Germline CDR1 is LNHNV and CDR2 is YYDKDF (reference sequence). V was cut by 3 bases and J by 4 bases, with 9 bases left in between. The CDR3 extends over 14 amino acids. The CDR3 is CATSRDSPTGELFF. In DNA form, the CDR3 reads TGTGCCACCAGCAGGGACAGTCCCACCGGGGAGCTGTTTTTT.

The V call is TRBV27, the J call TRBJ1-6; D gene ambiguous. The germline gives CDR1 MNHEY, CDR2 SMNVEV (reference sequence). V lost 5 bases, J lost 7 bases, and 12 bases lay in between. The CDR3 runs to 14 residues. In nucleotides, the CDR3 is TGTGCCAGCAGTGAATTGGACTCCAATTCACCCCTCCACTTT. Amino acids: CASSELDSNSPLHF.

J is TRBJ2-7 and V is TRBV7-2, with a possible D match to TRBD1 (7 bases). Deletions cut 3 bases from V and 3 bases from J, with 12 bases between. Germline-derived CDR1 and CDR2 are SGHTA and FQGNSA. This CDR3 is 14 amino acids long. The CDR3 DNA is TGTGCCAGCAGCTTTGGAGGGGGCCACTACGAGCAGTACTTC. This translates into CASSFGGGHYEQYF.

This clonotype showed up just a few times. DNA of the CDR3: TGTGCCTGGAGAGGGACTAGCGTTACCGGGGAGCTGTTTTTT. It codes for CAWRGTSVTGELFF. This chain joins TRBV30 and TRBJ2-2; 10 bases map to TRBD2. Germline CDR1 is GTSNPN and CDR2 is SVGIG (reference sequence). The length of the CDR3 is 14 residues. V dropped 3 bases and J dropped 5; count of bases not matched to a gene: 3. Full variable domain (outside the CDR3, taken from reference TRBV30 and TRBJ2-2): SQTIHQWPATLVQPVGSPLSLECTVEGTSNPNLYWYRQAAGRGLQLLFYSVGIGQISSEVPQNLSASRPQDRQFILSSKKLLLSDSGFYLCAWRGTSVTGELFFGEGSRLTVL.

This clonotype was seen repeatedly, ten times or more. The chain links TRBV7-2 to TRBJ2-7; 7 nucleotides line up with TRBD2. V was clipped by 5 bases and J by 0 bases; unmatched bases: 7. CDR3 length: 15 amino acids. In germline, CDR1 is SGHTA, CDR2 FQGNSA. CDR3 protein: CASSQSGTISYEQYF. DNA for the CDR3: TGTGCCAGCAGCCAGAGCGGGACTATCTCCTACGAGCAGTACTTC.